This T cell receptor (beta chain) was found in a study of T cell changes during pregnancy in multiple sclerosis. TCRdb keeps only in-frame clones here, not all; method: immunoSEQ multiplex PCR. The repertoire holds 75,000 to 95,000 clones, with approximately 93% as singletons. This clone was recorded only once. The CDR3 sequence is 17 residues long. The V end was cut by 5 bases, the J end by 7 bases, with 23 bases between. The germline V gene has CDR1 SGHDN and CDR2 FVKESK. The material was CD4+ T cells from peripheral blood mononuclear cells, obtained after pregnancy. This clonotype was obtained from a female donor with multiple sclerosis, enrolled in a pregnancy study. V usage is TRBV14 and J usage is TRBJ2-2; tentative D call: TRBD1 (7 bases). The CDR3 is CASSMGGGGAHVGELFF. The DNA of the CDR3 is TGTGCCAGCAGCATGGGCGGAGGGGGCGCTCATGTCGGGGAGCTGTTTTTT.